These 26 T cell receptor beta chains came from one sample sequenced in a study of blood T cell repertoires in COVID-19. The repertoire was sequenced with immunoSEQ multiplex PCR; TCRdb's copy has only in-frame clones and lacks some. The data show 65,000 to 90,000 clones, around 80% seen once. Sequencing used peripheral blood. The receptors were gathered from a man in his sixties with active or convalescent COVID-19.

This rearrangement joins TRBV28 to TRBJ1-2; 11 bases are a match to TRBD1. The germline V gene has CDR1 MDHEN and CDR2 SYDVKM. This CDR3 contains 16 residues. The V gene end was trimmed by 5 bases and the J gene end by 8 bases; junction bases not matched to a gene: 13. The CDR3 region is CASSLTPGTGGGGYTF. The CDR3 DNA is TGTGCCAGCAGTCTCACTCCCGGGACAGGGGGAGGCGGCTACACCTTC.

The chain recombines TRBV28 with TRBJ1-4; TRBD1 is a possible D gene (5 bases). CDR3 length: 15 residues. V was shortened by 7 bases and J by 5 bases, with 17 bases between the two germline ends. From germline, CDR1 is MDHEN and CDR2 SYDVKM. The CDR3 region is CASNIGGEQNEKLFF. The CDR3 DNA reads as TGTGCCAGCAACATTGGGGGGGAACAGAATGAAAAACTGTTTTTT. Full variable domain (outside the CDR3, taken from reference TRBV28 and TRBJ1-4): DVKVTQSSRYLVKRTGEKVFLECVQDMDHENMFWYRQDPGLGLRLIYFSYDVKMKEKGDIPEGYSVSREKKERFSLILESASTNQTSMYLCASNIGGEQNEKLFFGSGTQLSVL.

The chain joins TRBV12-3 or TRBV12-4 to TRBJ1-4; TRBD1 aligns across 7 bases. The CDR3 consists of 13 residues. Trimming took 5 bases from V and 8 from J; bases not matched to a gene: 5. For the CDR3, the DNA is TGTGCCAGCAGTAGGACAGGAGTGGAAAAACTGTTTTTT. Residues: CASSRTGVEKLFF.

V is TRBV7-2 and J is TRBJ2-1; D gene unclear. With 1 base removed from V and 3 bases from J, the gap between germline ends came to 7 bases. Germline V gene lookup returns CDR1 SGHTA and CDR2 FQGNSA. CDR3 length: 14 residues. Here the CDR3 reads CASSLDRNYNEQFF. The CDR3 nucleotides are TGTGCCAGCAGCTTAGACAGAAACTACAATGAGCAGTTCTTC.

V usage is TRBV28 and J usage is TRBJ2-5; 9 nucleotides line up with TRBD2. V shed 4 bases, J shed 0 bases, and the junction held 3 bases outside the gene matches. This CDR3 comprises 15 residues. Germline V CDR1 and CDR2: MDHEN, SYDVKM. CDR3 coding DNA: TGTGCCAGCAGTTCGGCGGGGGGGTACCAAGAGACCCAGTACTTC. Amino acids: CASSSAGGYQETQYF. The full variable domain, its missing parts supplied by reference TRBV28 and TRBJ2-5, is DVKVTQSSRYLVKRTGEKVFLECVQDMDHENMFWYRQDPGLGLRLIYFSYDVKMKEKGDIPEGYSVSREKKERFSLILESASTNQTSMYLCASSSAGGYQETQYFGPGTRLLVL.

J is TRBJ2-5 and V is TRBV3-1 (or the pseudogene TRBV3-2), with a weak D call TRBD2 (5 bases). V was shortened by 2 bases and J by 4 bases, with 8 bases between the two germline ends. The CDR3 is made up of 13 amino acids. The germline V gene encodes CDR1 LGHDT and CDR2 YNNKEL (reference sequence). DNA of the CDR3: TGTGCCAGCAGCCAAAGGGAGAGAGAGACCCAGTACTTC. This codes for CASSQRERETQYF.

This clone was recorded only once. This chain joins TRBV28 and TRBJ1-2; D possibly corresponds to TRBD1 (6 bases). The CDR3 covers 12 residues. Germline V lookup: CDR1 MDHEN, CDR2 SYDVKM. V lost 7 bases to trimming and J lost 6 bases, with 12 bases between them. The CDR3 loop reads CASNVQGHGYTF. Written as DNA, the CDR3 is TGTGCCAGCAACGTACAGGGACATGGCTACACCTTC.

This clone was seen many times. The chain links TRBV6-4 to TRBJ1-6, with TRBD1 as a possible D gene (5 bases). The CDR3 has 14 amino acids. The V gene lost 0 bases and the J gene lost 7 bases, with 7 bases spanning the gap. Germline loops: CDR1 MRHNA, CDR2 SNTAGT. CDR3 bases: TGTGCCAGCAGTGACTCTCCAGGGAATTCACCCCTCCACTTT. It yields the protein CASSDSPGNSPLHF.

The J gene is TRBJ1-1, the V gene TRBV5-1; the D is unclear. Trimming cost V 2 bases and J 2 bases, with 13 bases left between them. CDR3 length: 15 residues. The germline V gene has CDR1 SGHRS and CDR2 YFSETQ. The CDR3 DNA reads as TGCGCCAGCAGCTTCGCGCTCCTCTCTAACACTGAAGCTTTCTTT. Its protein product is CASSFALLSNTEAFF.

The rearrangement joins TRBV5-1 to TRBJ2-3, with TRBD1 identical over 10 bases. The CDR3 sequence is 16 residues long. The V segment lost 4 bases and the J segment 1 base; nucleotides outside the gene matches: 6. The germline V gene encodes CDR1 SGHRS and CDR2 YFSETQ. The CDR3 sequence is CASSLIGQGGTDTQYF. The CDR3 DNA reads TGCGCCAGCAGCCTTATTGGACAGGGGGGCACAGATACGCAGTATTTT.

This sequence joins TRBV28 and TRBJ2-7; 9 positions match TRBD1. The length of the CDR3 is 15 residues. Germline-derived CDR1 and CDR2 are MDHEN and SYDVKM. The ends lost 4 bases at V and 3 bases at J; junction bases unmatched: 7. In DNA form, the CDR3 reads TGTGCCAGCAGTTCATCCGGGACAGGGAGCTACGAGCAGTACTTC. Amino acids: CASSSSGTGSYEQYF.

The J gene is TRBJ2-7, the V gene TRBV10-3; 7 nucleotides line up with TRBD1. CDR3 length equals 12 residues. CDR1 and CDR2 from the germline V gene are ENHRY and SYGVKD. The V segment lost 8 bases and the J segment 4 bases; nucleotides outside the gene matches: 5. The CDR3 bases are TGTGCCATCGCGGACAGGAGATACGAGCAGTACTTC. Protein sequence: CAIADRRYEQYF.

A single count supports this clone. In nucleotides, the CDR3 is TGTGCCAGCAGCTTAGGAGGTAACAGGCTTCAGCCCCAGCATTTT. Protein sequence: CASSLGGNRLQPQHF. The V gene is TRBV7-8, the J gene TRBJ1-5, with a tentative D call TRBD1 (5 bases). The V end was cut by 1 base, the J end by 6 bases, with 13 bases between. The germline V gene has CDR1 SGHVS and CDR2 FQNEAQ. The CDR3 length is 15 residues.

The V and J genes are TRBV28 and TRBJ1-4, with 7 bases fitting TRBD1. With 2 bases clipped from V and 8 bases from J, the junction kept 11 bases outside the gene matches. CDR3 length: 16 amino acids. Looked up from germline, CDR1 is MDHEN and CDR2 is SYDVKM. The CDR3 sequence: CASSLPLQGRGEKLFF. The CDR3 DNA reads as TGTGCCAGCAGTTTACCCCTACAGGGGCGAGGGGAAAAACTGTTTTTT.

This clone was found a few times. The J gene is TRBJ2-3, the V gene TRBV7-3, with unresolved D. CDR3 size: 13 residues. Deletions cut 5 bases from V and 3 bases from J, with 9 bases between. Per the germline V gene, CDR1 is SGHTA and CDR2 is FQGTGA. The DNA of the CDR3 is TGTGCCAGCAGCCCCCCAGGAACAGATACGCAGTATTTT. It translates to CASSPPGTDTQYF. The whole variable domain, remainder taken from reference TRBV7-3 and TRBJ2-3, is GAGVSQTPSNKVTEKGKYVELRCDPISGHTALYWYRQSLGQGPEFLIYFQGTGAADDSGLPNDRFFAVRPEGSVSTLKIQRTERGDSAVYLCASSPPGTDTQYFGPGTRLTVL.

The chain joins TRBV5-1 to TRBJ1-3, with 7 bases identical to TRBD1. Germline values: CDR1 SGHRS, CDR2 YFSETQ. The CDR3 is 15 residues long. With V trimmed by 0 bases and J by 8 bases, 8 bases remained unmatched. The CDR3 here is CASSLGGQPQYTIYF. In DNA, the CDR3 is TGCGCCAGCAGCTTGGGGGGACAGCCTCAGTACACCATATATTTT.

The chain links TRBV5-5 to TRBJ1-5; D is perhaps TRBD1 (5 bases). Germline V gene data show CDR1 as SGHKS and CDR2 as YYEKEE (reference sequence). The V end lost 1 base, the J end lost 5 bases, and 13 bases lay between the germline ends. The CDR3 extends over 15 amino acids. The CDR3, as DNA: TGTGCCAGCAGCTTGCAGGGTTATAGGGATCAGCCCCAGCATTTT. This encodes CASSLQGYRDQPQHF.

This clone was seen just once. The chain joins TRBV6-1 to TRBJ1-4; possibly TRBD1 for D (5 bases). The CDR3 has 14 amino acids. Germline-derived CDR1 and CDR2 are MNHNS and SASEGT. Trimming shortened V by 2 bases and J by 8 bases, and 12 bases separated the two germline ends. This CDR3 is CASSEFGGIEKLFF. The CDR3 nucleotides read TGTGCCAGCAGTGAATTTGGGGGGATCGAAAAACTGTTTTTT.

This chain joins TRBV4-2 and TRBJ2-3; D ambiguous. V lost 0 bases to trimming and J lost 2 bases, with 9 bases between them. The CDR3 sequence is 15 residues long. CDR1 is LGHNA and CDR2 is YNFKEQ in the germline V gene. This CDR3 reads CASSQDGQTTDTQYF. DNA for the CDR3: TGTGCCAGCAGCCAAGATGGGCAGACCACAGATACGCAGTATTTT.

This clone was recorded a few times. The chain is built from TRBV4-1 and TRBJ1-2; D is undetermined. The CDR3 sequence is 13 residues long. Trimming pared 0 bases from V and 5 bases from J, leaving 7 bases between. The germline V gene has CDR1 MGHRA and CDR2 YSYEKL. In nucleotides, the CDR3 is TGCGCCAGCAGCCAAGATCTGCAGTATGGCTACACCTTC. Its translation is CASSQDLQYGYTF.

V usage is TRBV5-4 and J usage is TRBJ2-7; 7 nucleotides line up with TRBD1. The CDR3 spans 12 residues. V lost 5 bases to trimming and J lost 5 bases; unmatched junction nucleotides: 4. Germline-derived CDR1 and CDR2 are SGHNT and YYREEE (reference sequence). This chain's CDR3 is CASRRQGDEQYF. The CDR3 DNA reads as TGTGCCAGCAGGCGACAGGGAGACGAGCAGTACTTC.

V is TRBV18 and J is TRBJ1-1; D call uncertain. Germline V gives CDR1 KGHSH, CDR2 LQKENI. V was shortened by 2 bases and J by 0 bases, with 7 bases between the two germline ends. The CDR3 has 14 amino acids. The CDR3 loop reads CASSPMEMNTEAFF. The CDR3 DNA reads TGTGCCAGCTCACCAATGGAGATGAACACTGAAGCTTTCTTT.

This clone was recorded only once. The rearrangement uses TRBV9 and TRBJ2-2; 11 nucleotides align to TRBD2. The CDR3 length is 19 residues. V dropped 3 bases and J dropped 0; count of bases not matched to a gene: 10. Germline assignment: CDR1 SGDLS and CDR2 YYNGEE. The CDR3 sequence is CASSAPLAGGPTNTGELFF. CDR3 bases: TGTGCCAGCAGCGCACCCTTAGCGGGGGGGCCAACGAACACCGGGGAGCTGTTTTTT. Full variable domain (outside the CDR3, taken from reference TRBV9 and TRBJ2-2): DSGVTQTPKHLITATGQRVTLRCSPRSGDLSVYWYQQSLDQGLQFLIQYYNGEERAKGNILERFSAQQFPDLHSELNLSSLELGDSALYFCASSAPLAGGPTNTGELFFGEGSRLTVL.

This clone is deemed medium-sized. The rearrangement joins TRBV6-6 to TRBJ1-1; D unclear. The germline CDR1 and CDR2 sequences are MNHNY and SVGAGI (reference sequence). V was trimmed by 0 bases and J by 3 bases, leaving 8 bases between them. The CDR3 extends over 14 amino acids. The CDR3 region is CASSYSREYTEAFF. The CDR3 region has the DNA TGTGCCAGCAGTTACTCGCGGGAGTACACTGAAGCTTTCTTT.

This clone occurred a few times. The limits of the CDR3 on the DNA are not certain, so only TCRdb's listed CDR3 is given. This chain uses TRBV2 with TRBJ2-3; TRBD1 was called by the table and not checked on the DNA. Germline values: CDR1 SNHLY, CDR2 FYNNEI. Termini included, the CDR3 measures 15 amino acids. CDR3 loop: CASILGQRSTDTQYF.

This clone showed up just a few times. In DNA, the CDR3 is TGTGCCAGCAGTTTAGGAGGAGGGCGGGGAGGAGAAAAACTGTTTTTT. The encoded protein is CASSLGGGRGGEKLFF. V is TRBV28 and J is TRBJ1-4, with unresolved D. The V end lost 2 bases, the J end lost 8 bases, and 18 bases lay between the germline ends. Germline V gives CDR1 MDHEN, CDR2 SYDVKM. The CDR3 contains 16 residues.